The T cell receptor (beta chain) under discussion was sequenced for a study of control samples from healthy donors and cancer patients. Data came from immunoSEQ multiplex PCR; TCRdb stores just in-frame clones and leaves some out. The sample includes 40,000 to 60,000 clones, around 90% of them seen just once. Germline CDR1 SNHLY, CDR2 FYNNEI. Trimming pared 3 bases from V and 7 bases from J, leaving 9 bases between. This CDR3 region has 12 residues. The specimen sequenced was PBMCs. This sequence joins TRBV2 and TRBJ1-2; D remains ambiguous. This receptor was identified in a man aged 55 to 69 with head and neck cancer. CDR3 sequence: CASSDFTAGYTF. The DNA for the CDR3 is TGTGCCAGCAGTGACTTCACTGCTGGCTACACCTTC. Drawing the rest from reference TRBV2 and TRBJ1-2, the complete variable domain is EPEVTQTPSHQVTQMGQEVILRCVPISNHLYFYWYRQILGQKVEFLVSFYNNEISEKSEIFDDQFSVERPDGSNFTLKIRSTKLEDSAMYFCASSDFTAGYTFGSGTRLTVV.